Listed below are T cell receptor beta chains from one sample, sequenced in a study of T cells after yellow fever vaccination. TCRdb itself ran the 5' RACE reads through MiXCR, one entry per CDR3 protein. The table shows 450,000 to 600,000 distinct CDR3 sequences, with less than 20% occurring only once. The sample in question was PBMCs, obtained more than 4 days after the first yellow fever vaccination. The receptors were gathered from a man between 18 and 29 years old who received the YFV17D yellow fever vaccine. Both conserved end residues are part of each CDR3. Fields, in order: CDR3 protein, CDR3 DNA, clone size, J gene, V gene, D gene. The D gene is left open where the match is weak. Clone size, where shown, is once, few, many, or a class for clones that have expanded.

CDR3 protein: CSASEGNSNQPQHF; CDR3 DNA: TGCAGTGCTAGTGAGGGGAATAGCAATCAGCCCCAGCATTTT; clone size: -; J gene: TRBJ1-5; V gene: TRBV20-1; D gene: -
CDR3 protein: CASSQEEAGFSYEQYF; CDR3 DNA: TGTGCCAGCAGCCAAGAAGAGGCAGGGTTCTCCTACGAGCAGTACTTC; clone size: -; J gene: TRBJ2-7; V gene: TRBV14; D gene: -
CDR3 protein: CASSLTTGTGVETQYF; CDR3 DNA: TGTGCCAGCAGCTTAACTACCGGGACAGGGGTAGAGACCCAGTACTTC; clone size: -; J gene: TRBJ2-5; V gene: TRBV5-4; D gene: TRBD1
CDR3 protein: CASSRDGNPNSPLHF; CDR3 DNA: TGTGCCAGCAGTAGAGACGGGAACCCTAATTCACCCCTCCACTTT; clone size: -; J gene: TRBJ1-6; V gene: TRBV12-3/TRBV12-4; D gene: -
CDR3 protein: CASSQDLGTPISEQYF; CDR3 DNA: TGCGCCAGCAGCCAAGATCTAGGGACTCCGATTTCCGAGCAGTACTTC; clone size: -; J gene: TRBJ2-7; V gene: TRBV4-3; D gene: -
CDR3 protein: CASTPRGPPINTEAFF; CDR3 DNA: TGTGCCAGTACCCCCAGGGGACCTCCTATAAACACTGAAGCTTTCTTT; clone size: few; J gene: TRBJ1-1; V gene: TRBV19; D gene: -
CDR3 protein: CASSLTQRLAGKNIQYF; CDR3 DNA: TGTGCCAGCAGCCTCACGCAACGGCTAGCCGGCAAAAACATTCAGTACTTC; clone size: once; J gene: TRBJ2-4; V gene: TRBV14; D gene: -
CDR3 protein: CASSQPGQDGTDTQYF; CDR3 DNA: TGTGCCAGCAGCCAGCCCGGACAGGATGGCACAGATACGCAGTATTTT; clone size: -; J gene: TRBJ2-3; V gene: TRBV4-2; D gene: TRBD1
CDR3 protein: CASSRLQDRSRGYTF; CDR3 DNA: TGCGCCAGCAGCCGACTTCAAGACAGGTCCCGAGGCTACACCTTC; clone size: few; J gene: TRBJ1-2; V gene: TRBV4-3; D gene: -
CDR3 protein: CASSTGQGAAKNIQYF; CDR3 DNA: TGTGCCAGCAGCACCGGACAGGGGGCAGCCAAAAACATTCAGTACTTC; clone size: -; J gene: TRBJ2-4; V gene: TRBV7-9; D gene: TRBD1
CDR3 protein: CASSIRNTEAFF; CDR3 DNA: TGTGCCAGTAGTATCCGAAACACTGAAGCTTTCTTT; clone size: -; J gene: TRBJ1-1; V gene: TRBV19; D gene: -
CDR3 protein: CASSKQGAGTEAFF; CDR3 DNA: TGTGCCAGCAGTAAGCAGGGGGCAGGCACTGAAGCTTTCTTT; clone size: -; J gene: TRBJ1-1; V gene: TRBV27; D gene: TRBD1
CDR3 protein: CASSFGASSYEQYF; CDR3 DNA: TGTGCCAGCAGCTTTGGTGCGAGCTCCTACGAGCAGTACTTC; clone size: -; J gene: TRBJ2-7; V gene: TRBV7-2; D gene: -
CDR3 protein: CASSQDLDTQYF; CDR3 DNA: TGCGCCAGCAGCCAAGATCTTGATACGCAGTATTTT; clone size: many; J gene: TRBJ2-3; V gene: TRBV4-3; D gene: -
CDR3 protein: CASSRGREDTSAFF; CDR3 DNA: TGTGCCAGCAGCAGGGGCAGGGAAGATACGTCAGCTTTCTTT; clone size: -; J gene: TRBJ1-1; V gene: TRBV6-1; D gene: -
CDR3 protein: CASSLSLSGNTEAFF; CDR3 DNA: TGTGCCAGCAGTCTCTCCTTGTCGGGGAACACTGAAGCTTTCTTT; clone size: few; J gene: TRBJ1-1; V gene: TRBV6-2/TRBV6-3; D gene: -
CDR3 protein: CASGLLTGPDINDTQYF; CDR3 DNA: TGTGCTAGTGGTTTGTTAACAGGGCCCGATATCAACGATACGCAGTATTTT; clone size: -; J gene: TRBJ2-3; V gene: TRBV12-5; D gene: -
CDR3 protein: CASSFYRAEYNEQFF; CDR3 DNA: TGTGCCAGCAGCTTTTATCGGGCGGAATACAATGAGCAGTTCTTC; clone size: -; J gene: TRBJ2-1; V gene: TRBV7-2; D gene: -
CDR3 protein: CASSLGAGGFNEQFF; CDR3 DNA: TGTGCCAGCAGTTTAGGTGCGGGGGGGTTCAATGAGCAGTTCTTC; clone size: -; J gene: TRBJ2-1; V gene: TRBV12-3/TRBV12-4; D gene: TRBD2
CDR3 protein: CASSAGSGGMNTEAFF; CDR3 DNA: TGTGCCAGCAGCGCTGGGAGTGGAGGGATGAACACTGAAGCTTTCTTT; clone size: -; J gene: TRBJ1-1; V gene: TRBV9; D gene: -
CDR3 protein: CASSVRDRGPLSDEKLFF; CDR3 DNA: TGTGCCAGCAGCGTCCGGGACAGGGGGCCTCTATCCGATGAAAAACTGTTTTTT; clone size: few; J gene: TRBJ1-4; V gene: TRBV9; D gene: TRBD1
CDR3 protein: CASRSGGGTINNEQFF; CDR3 DNA: TGTGCCAGTAGAAGCGGGGGGGGCACGATCAACAATGAGCAGTTCTTC; clone size: -; J gene: TRBJ2-1; V gene: TRBV19; D gene: TRBD2
CDR3 protein: CASRRGQGSYNEQFF; CDR3 DNA: TGTGCCAGCAGAAGAGGACAGGGCTCCTACAATGAGCAGTTCTTC; clone size: many; J gene: TRBJ2-1; V gene: TRBV27; D gene: TRBD1
CDR3 protein: CASSETLALETQYF; CDR3 DNA: TGTGCCAGCAGTGAGACCCTAGCTTTGGAGACCCAGTACTTC; clone size: -; J gene: TRBJ2-5; V gene: TRBV6-1; D gene: -
CDR3 protein: CASSTQGVANTGELFF; CDR3 DNA: TGTGCCAGCAGCACCCAAGGCGTAGCGAACACCGGGGAGCTGTTTTTT; clone size: -; J gene: TRBJ2-2; V gene: TRBV7-3; D gene: -
CDR3 protein: CASSLAAVTYEQYF; CDR3 DNA: TGTGCCAGCAGCTTGGCCGCCGTGACCTACGAGCAGTACTTC; clone size: few; J gene: TRBJ2-7; V gene: TRBV5-5; D gene: -
CDR3 protein: CASSYLPGGEWPLHF; CDR3 DNA: TGTGCCAGCAGTTACCTACCGGGGGGGGAGTGGCCCCTCCACTTT; clone size: few; J gene: TRBJ1-6; V gene: TRBV6-5; D gene: -
CDR3 protein: CASSQHGTVDGYEQYF; CDR3 DNA: TGTGCCAGCAGCCAACACGGGACGGTGGATGGCTACGAGCAGTACTTC; clone size: -; J gene: TRBJ2-7; V gene: TRBV3-1; D gene: -
CDR3 protein: CASSQLARMVTGELFF; CDR3 DNA: TGCGCCAGCAGCCAATTAGCCCGAATGGTCACCGGGGAGCTGTTTTTT; clone size: -; J gene: TRBJ2-2; V gene: TRBV4-1; D gene: -
CDR3 protein: CASSVGRRFKGDTQYF; CDR3 DNA: TGTGCCAGCAGCGTAGGGCGCAGGTTTAAAGGGGATACGCAGTATTTT; clone size: few; J gene: TRBJ2-3; V gene: TRBV9; D gene: -
CDR3 protein: CASSQVSVGQGPDTQYF; CDR3 DNA: TGTGCCAGCAGCCAAGTATCGGTTGGGCAGGGTCCAGATACGCAGTATTTT; clone size: -; J gene: TRBJ2-3; V gene: TRBV3-1; D gene: -